Each of the 15 T cell receptor beta chains below was sequenced from the same sample in a study of blood T cell repertoires in COVID-19. Method: immunoSEQ multiplex PCR; TCRdb's copy keeps in-frame clones and lacks some. This sample has fewer than 120,000 clones, with approximately 82% found just once. Sequenced sample: peripheral blood. These TCRs come from a woman of 80 years or more with acute or convalescent COVID-19.

The chain couples TRBV4-3 to TRBJ2-2, with 7 bases fitting TRBD2. This CDR3 has 14 amino acids. CDR1 is LGHNA, CDR2 YSLEER, per germline. V was clipped by 3 bases and J by 4 bases; unmatched bases: 2. CDR3 sequence (DNA): TGCGCCAGCAGCCAGGCGGGAGCCACCGGGGAGCTGTTTTTT. Amino acids: CASSQAGATGELFF.

This chain links TRBV6-1 with TRBJ2-2, with D hard to call. Germline CDR1 MNHNS, CDR2 SASEGT. The CDR3 length is 15 residues. The ends were cut back, 3 bases at V and 1 base at J, with 9 bases in the middle. This CDR3 reads CASSDRSGNTGELFF. As DNA, the CDR3 is TGTGCCAGCAGTGATCGCAGTGGGAACACCGGGGAGCTGTTTTTT.

V gene TRBV18 combines with J gene TRBJ2-5, with D possibly TRBD2 on 7 matching bases. V was cut by 6 bases and J by 1 base, with 15 bases left in between. CDR3 length: 15 amino acids. The germline CDR1 and CDR2 sequences are KGHSH and LQKENI. The CDR3 loop is CASSPRRGPQETQYF. The CDR3 nucleotides read TGTGCCAGCTCCCCGCGGCGGGGGCCCCAAGAGACCCAGTACTTC.

V is TRBV7-9 and J is TRBJ1-5; TRBD1 might be the D (6 bases). Germline-derived CDR1 and CDR2 are SEHNR and FQNEAQ (reference sequence). V lost 2 bases, J lost 6 bases, and 14 bases lay in between. The CDR3 contains 15 residues. CDR3 amino acids: CASSLSGGVGQPQHF. In DNA form, the CDR3 reads TGTGCCAGCAGCTTAAGTGGGGGCGTCGGTCAGCCCCAGCATTTT. The full variable domain, completed using reference TRBV7-9 and TRBJ1-5, is DTGVSQNPRHKITKRGQNVTFRCDPISEHNRLYWYRQTLGQGPEFLTYFQNEAQLEKSRLLSDRFSAERPKGSFSTLEIQRTEQGDSAMYLCASSLSGGVGQPQHFGDGTRLSIL.

This chain connects TRBV4-1 to TRBJ1-5; TRBD1 might be the D (6 bases). Germline loops: CDR1 MGHRA, CDR2 YSYEKL. V lost 6 bases and J 4 bases, leaving 19 bases between the germline ends. The CDR3 runs 16 residues. This chain's CDR3 is CASSPQTRTANQPQHF. CDR3 sequence (DNA): TGCGCCAGCAGTCCTCAAACACGGACAGCGAATCAGCCCCAGCATTTT.

This chain connects TRBV4-1 to TRBJ1-4; weak D call: TRBD1 (5 bases). The germline V gene has CDR1 MGHRA and CDR2 YSYEKL. CDR3 length equals 19 residues. Deletions cut 3 bases from V and 7 bases from J, with 27 bases between. CDR3 nucleotides: TGCGCCAGCAGCCAGAAACTCCGGGACCCCCGGGGGTTTCTTGAAAAACTGTTTTTT. This gives the protein CASSQKLRDPRGFLEKLFF.

The rearrangement joins TRBV27 to TRBJ2-3; weak D call: TRBD2 (5 bases). Germline V CDR1 and CDR2: MNHEY, SMNVEV (reference sequence). There are 14 residues in the CDR3. The germline V and J ends were trimmed by 6 bases and 6 bases, with 16 bases remaining between them. CDR3 DNA sequence: TGTGCCAGCAGACCCCCGGCGAGGGCTGATACGCAGTATTTT. It translates to CASRPPARADTQYF.

Concerning this clone: At the DNA level, this CDR3 is encoded by other sequences in the same sample as well. CDR3 loop: CASSQVSGSQETQYF. The CDR3, as DNA: TGTGCCAGCAGCCAAGTTTCGGGGTCCCAAGAGACCCAGTACTTC. The V call is TRBV3-1 (or the pseudogene TRBV3-2), the J call TRBJ2-5, with D tentatively TRBD2 (5 bases). Germline assignment: CDR1 LGHDT and CDR2 YNNKEL (reference sequence). V dropped 1 base and J dropped 1 base, with 10 bases sitting between them. This CDR3 comprises 15 residues.

This clone was seen only a few times. The chain has TRBV5-5 and TRBJ2-3; D is ambiguous. CDR3 length: 14 residues. Trimming pared 0 bases from V and 2 bases from J, leaving 7 bases between. Germline V gene data show CDR1 as SGHKS and CDR2 as YYEKEE (reference sequence). The CDR3 region is CASSLVPHTDTQYF. CDR3 sequence (DNA): TGTGCCAGCAGCTTGGTCCCACACACAGATACGCAGTATTTT.

The chain combines TRBV4-1 with TRBJ2-1; TRBD2 matches 12 bases. Losses at the gene ends were 4 bases for V and 6 bases for J; bases not matched to a gene: 7. The CDR3 covers 16 residues. The germline V gene encodes CDR1 MGHRA and CDR2 YSYEKL. CDR3 in DNA: TGCGCCAGCAGCCGCCGACTAGCGGGGGACCTCAATGAGCAGTTCTTC. Amino acid sequence: CASSRRLAGDLNEQFF.

Worth noting for this clone: An end of the junction does not agree with germline; a read error may underlie this. Additional DNA sequences in this sample encode the identical CDR3. The chain is built from TRBV5-6 and TRBJ1-6, with 7 positions matching TRBD1. Germline assignment: CDR1 SGHDT and CDR2 YYEEEE. This CDR3 spans 14 amino acids. As DNA, the CDR3 is TGTGCCAGTAGCTTGACAGGGACGTTTTCACCCCTCCACTTT. Amino acids: CASSLTGTFSPLHF.

V usage is TRBV25-1 and J usage is TRBJ2-4, with TRBD1 matching over 8 bases. CDR3 length: 14 residues. The V gene's germline CDR1 is MGHDK and CDR2 SYGVNS. The J segment lost 8 bases and the V segment lost 6 bases, leaving 9 bases of the junction unmatched. CDR3 coding DNA: TGTGCCAGCAGCACAGACAGGGGTTGGCACATTCAGTACTTC. Its translation is CASSTDRGWHIQYF.

The CDR3 protein is CASIQGGGDTQYF. The DNA for the CDR3 is TGTGCCAGCATTCAGGGAGGAGGGGATACGCAGTATTTT. The chain recombines TRBV6-5 with TRBJ2-3; tentative D call: TRBD2 (6 bases). This CDR3 is built from 13 residues. V shed 7 bases and J shed 6 bases, with 14 bases lying between them. Per germline, CDR1 MNHEY and CDR2 SVGAGI.

This chain uses TRBV28 with TRBJ2-1; D call uncertain. The germline V gene encodes CDR1 MDHEN and CDR2 SYDVKM. Trimming stripped 6 bases from V and 8 bases from J, with 11 bases between. The CDR3 loop spans 12 amino acids. CDR3 in amino acids: CASSVVSDEQFF. Written as DNA, the CDR3 is TGTGCCAGCAGCGTGGTATCGGATGAGCAGTTCTTC.

This clone was seen many times. The chain combines TRBV5-1 with TRBJ2-1; TRBD2 aligns across 10 bases. This CDR3 region has 16 residues. Germline V gene data show CDR1 as SGHRS and CDR2 as YFSETQ. V trimming: 0 bases; J trimming: 8 bases; junction bases outside the gene matches: 8. This CDR3 reads CASSLAASGGVHEQFF. CDR3 sequence (DNA): TGCGCCAGCAGCTTGGCCGCTAGCGGGGGTGTACATGAGCAGTTCTTC.